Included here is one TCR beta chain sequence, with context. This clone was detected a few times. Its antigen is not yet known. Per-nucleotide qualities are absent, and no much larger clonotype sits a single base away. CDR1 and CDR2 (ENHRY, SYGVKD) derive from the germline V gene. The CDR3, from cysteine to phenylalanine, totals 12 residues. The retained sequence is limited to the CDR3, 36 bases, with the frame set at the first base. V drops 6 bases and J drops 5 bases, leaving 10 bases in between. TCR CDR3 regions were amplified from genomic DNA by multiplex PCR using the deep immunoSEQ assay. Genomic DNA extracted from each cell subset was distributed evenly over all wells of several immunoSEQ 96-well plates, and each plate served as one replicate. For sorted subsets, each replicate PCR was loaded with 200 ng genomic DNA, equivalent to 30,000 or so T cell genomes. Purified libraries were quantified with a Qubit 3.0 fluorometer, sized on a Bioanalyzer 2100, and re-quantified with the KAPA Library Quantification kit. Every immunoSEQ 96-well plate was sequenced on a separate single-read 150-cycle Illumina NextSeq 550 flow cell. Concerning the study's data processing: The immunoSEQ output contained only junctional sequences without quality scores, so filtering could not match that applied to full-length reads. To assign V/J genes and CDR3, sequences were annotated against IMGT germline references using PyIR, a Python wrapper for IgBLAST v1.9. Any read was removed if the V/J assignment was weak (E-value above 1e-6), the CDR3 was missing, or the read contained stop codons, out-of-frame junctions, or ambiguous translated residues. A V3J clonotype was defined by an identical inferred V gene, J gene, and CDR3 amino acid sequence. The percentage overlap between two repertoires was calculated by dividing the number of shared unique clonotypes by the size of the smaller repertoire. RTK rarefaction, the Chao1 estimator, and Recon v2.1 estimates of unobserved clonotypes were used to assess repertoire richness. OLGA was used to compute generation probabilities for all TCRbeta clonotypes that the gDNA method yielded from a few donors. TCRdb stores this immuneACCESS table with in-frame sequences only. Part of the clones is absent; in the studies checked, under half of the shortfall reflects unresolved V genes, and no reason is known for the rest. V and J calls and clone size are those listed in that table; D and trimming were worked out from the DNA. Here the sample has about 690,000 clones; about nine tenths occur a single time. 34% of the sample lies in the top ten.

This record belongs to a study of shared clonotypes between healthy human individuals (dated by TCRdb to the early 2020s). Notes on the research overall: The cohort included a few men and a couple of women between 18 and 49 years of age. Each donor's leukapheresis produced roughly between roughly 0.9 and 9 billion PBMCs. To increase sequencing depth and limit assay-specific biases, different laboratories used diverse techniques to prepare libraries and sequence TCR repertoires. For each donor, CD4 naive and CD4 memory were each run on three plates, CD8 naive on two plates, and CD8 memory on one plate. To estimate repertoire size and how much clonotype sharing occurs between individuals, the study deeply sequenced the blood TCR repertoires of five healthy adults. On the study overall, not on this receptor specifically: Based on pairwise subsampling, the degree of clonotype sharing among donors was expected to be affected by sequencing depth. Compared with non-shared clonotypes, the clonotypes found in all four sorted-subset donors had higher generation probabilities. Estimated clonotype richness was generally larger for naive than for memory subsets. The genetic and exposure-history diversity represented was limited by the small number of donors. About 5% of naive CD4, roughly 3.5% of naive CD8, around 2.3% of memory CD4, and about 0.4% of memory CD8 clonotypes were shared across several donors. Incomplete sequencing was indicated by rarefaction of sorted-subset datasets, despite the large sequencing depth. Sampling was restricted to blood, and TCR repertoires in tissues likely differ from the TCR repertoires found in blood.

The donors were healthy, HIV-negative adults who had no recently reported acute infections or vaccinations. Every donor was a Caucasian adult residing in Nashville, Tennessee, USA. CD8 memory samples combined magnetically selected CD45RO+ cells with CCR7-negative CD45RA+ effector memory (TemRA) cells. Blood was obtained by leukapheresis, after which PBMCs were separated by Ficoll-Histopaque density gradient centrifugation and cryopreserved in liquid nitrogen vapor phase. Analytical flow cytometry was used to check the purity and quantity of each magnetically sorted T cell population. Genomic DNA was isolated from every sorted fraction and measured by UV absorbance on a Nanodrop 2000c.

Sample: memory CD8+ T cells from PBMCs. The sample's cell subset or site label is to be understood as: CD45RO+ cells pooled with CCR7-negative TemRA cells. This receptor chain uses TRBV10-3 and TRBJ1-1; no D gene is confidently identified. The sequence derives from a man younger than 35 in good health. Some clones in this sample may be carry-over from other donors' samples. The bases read TGTGCCATCAGGGGCGACATTACTGAAGCTTTCTTT. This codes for CAIRGDITEAFF.